This entry lists 27 T cell receptor beta chains sequenced from one sample in a study of blood T cell repertoires in COVID-19. TCRdb keeps only in-frame clones here, not all; method: immunoSEQ multiplex PCR. The data show about 270,000 clones, with 86% seen just once and over 2% held by the top ten. Sequenced material: PBMCs or T cells enriched from blood (not recorded which). The receptors shown here come from a woman under 30 who had recovered from COVID-19.

This chain joins TRBV18 and TRBJ1-4; D is undetermined. The CDR3 contains 16 residues. The V gene's germline CDR1 is KGHSH and CDR2 LQKENI. The V end lost 2 bases, the J end lost 0 bases, and 10 bases lay between the germline ends. In nucleotides, the CDR3 is TGTGCCAGCTCACCAAGGCGGGAGGCAACTAATGAAAAACTGTTTTTT. Translation gives CASSPRREATNEKLFF.

V is TRBV5-1 and J is TRBJ2-1; 9 bases are shared with TRBD2. The CDR3 totals 16 residues. Germline CDR1 and CDR2: SGHRS and YFSETQ. J lost 8 bases, V lost 0 bases, and 9 bases had no gene match. DNA of the CDR3: TGCGCCAGCAGCTTGGAAGTGGGACTAGCACGGTATGAGCAGTTCTTC. This codes for CASSLEVGLARYEQFF.

This clone came up once. The chain carries TRBV18 and TRBJ1-5; TRBD1 is a possible D gene (5 bases). This CDR3 region has 18 residues. Trimming removed 4 bases from V and 3 bases from J, with 22 bases in between. The V gene's germline CDR1 is KGHSH and CDR2 LQKENI. The CDR3 spells CASSRREVSLRDNQPQHF. In DNA, the CDR3 is TGTGCCAGCTCACGCAGGGAGGTGAGTCTCAGGGACAATCAGCCCCAGCATTTT. The full variable domain, rest sourced from reference TRBV18 and TRBJ1-5, is NAGVMQNPRHLVRRRGQEARLRCSPMKGHSHVYWYRQLPEEGLKFMVYLQKENIIDESGMPKERFSAEFPKEGPSILRIQQVVRGDSAAYFCASSRREVSLRDNQPQHFGDGTRLSIL.

The chain uses TRBV14 and TRBJ2-5; 7 nucleotides line up with TRBD1. This CDR3 has 15 amino acids. Germline V gene lookup returns CDR1 SGHDN and CDR2 FVKESK. V lost 1 base and J lost 5; bases outside the gene matches: 7. CDR3 amino acids: CASSQARQGWETQYF. CDR3 sequence (DNA): TGTGCCAGCAGCCAAGCGAGACAGGGTTGGGAGACCCAGTACTTC.

In its sample, this clone was seen once. The gene calls are TRBV28 and TRBJ1-2; D remains ambiguous. The V and J ends lost 2 bases and 9 bases respectively, with 25 bases between them. The germline CDR1 and CDR2 sequences are MDHEN and SYDVKM. The CDR3 is 17 amino acids. CDR3 region: CASSLTPGWERVGSYTF. In DNA, the CDR3 is TGTGCCAGCAGTTTAACCCCTGGCTGGGAGAGAGTTGGAAGCTACACCTTC.

The chain employs TRBV6-2 or TRBV6-3 and TRBJ2-2; D may be TRBD1 (5 bases). The V gene lost 2 bases and the J gene lost 0 bases, with 13 bases spanning the gap. The CDR3 runs to 17 residues. CDR1 and CDR2 (germline): MNHEY, SVGEGT. The CDR3: CASSYRLGPSNTGELFF. The CDR3 region has the DNA TGTGCCAGCAGTTACCGCCTGGGGCCATCGAACACCGGGGAGCTGTTTTTT.

V usage is TRBV28 and J usage is TRBJ2-1; TRBD2 aligns across 7 bases. The length of the CDR3 is 16 residues. The junction had 6 bases not matched to a gene; V was cut back by 2 bases and J by 2 bases. Germline V CDR1 and CDR2: MDHEN, SYDVKM. The CDR3 spells CASSLLAGEAYNEQFF. The CDR3 region has the DNA TGTGCCAGCAGTTTACTGGCGGGAGAGGCCTACAATGAGCAGTTCTTC. Full variable domain (outside the CDR3, taken from reference TRBV28 and TRBJ2-1): DVKVTQSSRYLVKRTGEKVFLECVQDMDHENMFWYRQDPGLGLRLIYFSYDVKMKEKGDIPEGYSVSREKKERFSLILESASTNQTSMYLCASSLLAGEAYNEQFFGPGTRLTVL.

CDR3 region: CAWSGDSENYGYTF. DNA of the CDR3: TGTGCCTGGAGTGGGGACAGCGAAAACTATGGCTACACCTTC. The rearrangement links TRBV30 to TRBJ1-2; 7 bases match TRBD1. The CDR3 has 14 residues. Germline CDR1 and CDR2: GTSNPN and SVGIG (reference sequence). Trimming at V came to 1 base and at J to 2 bases, leaving 4 bases not matched to a gene.

The genes are TRBV30 and TRBJ1-2; a possible D gene is TRBD1 (6 bases). V was trimmed by 0 bases and J by 7 bases, leaving 18 bases between them. The V gene's germline CDR1 is GTSNPN and CDR2 SVGIG (reference sequence). CDR3 size: 15 residues. CDR3: CAWSVSWAGESGYTF. The CDR3, as DNA: TGTGCCTGGAGTGTATCGTGGGCAGGGGAAAGTGGCTACACCTTC.

Only one count was recorded for this clone. This chain uses TRBV13 with TRBJ1-4; D perhaps matches TRBD1 (5 bases). CDR1 and CDR2 from the germline V gene are PRHDT and FYEKMQ (reference sequence). Trimming removed 3 bases at V and 7 bases at J, with 18 bases between. This CDR3 has 16 residues. CDR3 sequence (DNA): TGTGCCAGCAGCTTTTCAGGGAGGCGCAATCGTGAAAAACTGTTTTTT. Encoded protein: CASSFSGRRNREKLFF.

This chain joins TRBV29-1 and TRBJ1-2; no definite D call. The CDR3 sequence is 13 residues long. Looked up from germline, CDR1 is SQVTM and CDR2 is ANQGSEA. The V end lost 0 bases, the J end lost 2 bases, and 7 bases lay between the germline ends. The CDR3 nucleotides are TGCAGCGTTGAAGATTATGGCAACTATGGCTACACCTTC. Translating gives CSVEDYGNYGYTF.

The rearrangement uses TRBV7-2 and TRBJ1-2, with 8 bases identical to TRBD1. This CDR3 contains 16 residues. Per germline, CDR1 SGHTA and CDR2 FQGNSA. Germline trimming cut 1 base from V and 4 bases from J; bases unmatched to any gene: 8. CDR3: CASSLGADRGPYGYTF. In DNA form, the CDR3 reads TGTGCCAGCAGCTTAGGCGCCGACAGGGGTCCCTATGGCTACACCTTC. Full variable domain (outside the CDR3, taken from reference TRBV7-2 and TRBJ1-2): GAGVSQSPSNKVTEKGKDVELRCDPISGHTALYWYRQSLGQGLEFLIYFQGNSAPDKSGLPSDRFSAERTGGSVSTLTIQRTQQEDSAVYLCASSLGADRGPYGYTFGSGTRLTVV.

The chain uses TRBV19 and TRBJ2-5; 10 bases fit TRBD1. The CDR3 sequence is 20 residues long. V was clipped by 3 bases and J by 5 bases; unmatched bases: 21. CDR1 and CDR2 from the germline V gene are LNHDA and SQIVND (reference sequence). Written as DNA, the CDR3 is TGTGCCAGTAGTATTACAATGGGACAGGGGAGTTTTTGGTCTGAGGAGACCCAGTACTTC. Encoded protein: CASSITMGQGSFWSEETQYF. Complete variable domain (other parts from reference TRBV19 and TRBJ2-5): DGGITQSPKYLFRKEGQNVTLSCEQNLNHDAMYWYRQDPGQGLRLIYYSQIVNDFQKGDIAEGYSVSREKKESFPLTVTSAQKNPTAFYLCASSITMGQGSFWSEETQYFGPGTRLLVL.

J is TRBJ1-6 and V is TRBV18; 9 bases align to TRBD1. Germline CDR1 reads KGHSH; CDR2 reads LQKENI. The CDR3 runs 14 residues. Losses at the gene ends were 4 bases for V and 8 bases for J; bases not matched to a gene: 3. CDR3 DNA: TGTGCCAGCTCACTGAGGGACAGGGATTCACCCCTCCACTTT. Protein sequence: CASSLRDRDSPLHF.

V and J are TRBV5-1 and TRBJ2-2, with TRBD2 matching over 11 bases. The CDR3 totals 17 residues. Germline-derived CDR1 and CDR2 are SGHRS and YFSETQ. With V trimmed by 3 bases and J by 7 bases, 11 bases remained unmatched. The CDR3 loop is CASSSLLAGELGGELFF. The CDR3 DNA sequence: TGCGCCAGCAGCTCTCTACTAGCGGGAGAACTGGGCGGGGAGCTGTTTTTT.

The chain has TRBV12-2 and TRBJ1-6. TRBV12-2 is a recognized pseudogene. This CDR3 is 19 amino acids long. CDR3 in amino acids: CASRLGEIGASSYNSPLHF. The CDR3 bases are TGTGCAAGTCGCTTAGGAGAAATTGGAGCAAGCTCCTATAATTCACCCCTCCACTTT.

The genes are TRBV5-8 and TRBJ1-2, with D maybe TRBD1 (6 bases). CDR3 length: 14 amino acids. Trimming cost V 6 bases and J 4 bases, with 16 bases left between them. Germline values: CDR1 SGHTS, CDR2 YDEGEE. In DNA, the CDR3 is TGTGCCAGCAACCCTGGGGGCAGACCCTATGGCTACACCTTC. It encodes CASNPGGRPYGYTF.

Regarding this clone: Relative to the germline gene, one junction end is altered; a read error may explain this. Within the sample, other DNA sequences also encode this same CDR3. The chain carries TRBV6-2 or TRBV6-3 and TRBJ1-5; D gene ambiguous. Germline V gene sequence: CDR1 MNHEY, CDR2 SVGEGT. This CDR3 region has 14 residues. CDR3: CASSYGRQNQPQHF. CDR3 sequence (DNA): TGTGCCAGTAGTTACGGCAGGCAGAATCAGCCCCAGCATTTT.

This clone was observed a handful of times. CDR3 bases: TGTGCCAGCAGTGACACAGTCAGGACAGGGAATAACGGGGAGCAGTTCTTC. Amino acid sequence: CASSDTVRTGNNGEQFF. The V and J genes are TRBV6-4 and TRBJ2-1; 8 nucleotides match TRBD1. Germline V gene lookup returns CDR1 MRHNA and CDR2 SNTAGT. The V and J ends lost 2 bases and 10 bases, in that order; junction bases with no gene match: 16. The CDR3 spans 17 residues.

The chain is built from TRBV5-1 and TRBJ2-1; TRBD2 matches at 11 bases. V shed 3 bases and J 6 bases; nucleotides not matched to a gene: 8. Looked up from germline, CDR1 is SGHRS and CDR2 is YFSETQ. The length of the CDR3 is 16 residues. CDR3 residues: CASSWTLAGGPNEQFF. CDR3 DNA: TGCGCCAGCAGCTGGACCCTAGCGGGAGGACCCAATGAGCAGTTCTTC.

The rearrangement joins TRBV29-1 to TRBJ1-1; D is perhaps TRBD1 (6 bases). The CDR3 covers 13 residues. Germline-derived CDR1 and CDR2 are SQVTM and ANQGSEA. Trimming left V 3 bases short and J 1 base short, with 9 bases between. The CDR3 DNA sequence: TGCAGCGTTGAGGAGACAGGGAACACTGAAGCTTTCTTT. Amino acid sequence: CSVEETGNTEAFF.

The J gene is TRBJ2-2, the V gene TRBV6-5; 9 bases match TRBD2. The CDR3 runs 15 residues. Germline CDR1 reads MNHEY; CDR2 reads SVGAGI. Trimming cost V 5 bases and J 6 bases; bases outside gene matches: 7. The chain's CDR3 is CASSPTGLASGELFF. The DNA for the CDR3 is TGTGCCAGCAGTCCCACTGGACTAGCGTCCGGGGAGCTGTTTTTT.

J is TRBJ1-1 and V is TRBV7-6; 9 positions match TRBD1. After removal of 6 bases from V and 2 bases from J, the junction contained 4 bases not matched to a gene. The germline CDR1 and CDR2 sequences are SGHVS and FNYEAQ. The CDR3 contains 14 residues. CDR3: CASSTGGENTEAFF. The CDR3 DNA is TGTGCCAGCAGTACAGGGGGCGAAAACACTGAAGCTTTCTTT.

The chain uses TRBV6-1 and TRBJ1-4; D is possibly TRBD1 (5 bases). CDR3 length: 14 residues. Looked up from germline, CDR1 is MNHNS and CDR2 is SASEGT. V lost 4 bases to trimming and J lost 7 bases, with 13 bases between them. In DNA, the CDR3 is TGTGCCAGCAGTGTTGGCGGGGCGGCTGAAAAACTGTTTTTT. It codes for CASSVGGAAEKLFF.

CDR3 bases: TGTGCCAGCAGCCAAGTATCAAGCGGGAGGGTCTACAATGAGCAGTTCTTC. Translation: CASSQVSSGRVYNEQFF. This rearrangement joins TRBV4-2 to TRBJ2-1; 10 nucleotides line up with TRBD2. CDR3 length equals 17 residues. Germline CDR1 LGHNA, CDR2 YNFKEQ. V gave up 1 base and J gave up 3 bases; unmatched junction bases: 6.

The chain links TRBV24-1 to TRBJ2-3; 12 positions match TRBD2. V trimming: 1 base; J trimming: 4 bases; junction bases outside the gene matches: 5. Germline CDR1 and CDR2: KGHDR and SFDVKD. This CDR3 contains 17 residues. The CDR3 nucleotides read TGTGCCACCAGTGATTTCGCTAGCGGGAGGGCAGCAGATACGCAGTATTTT. It specifies CATSDFASGRAADTQYF.

This clone occurred once. The rearrangement links TRBV7-2 to TRBJ1-4, with 8 bases aligning to TRBD1. The CDR3 runs 14 residues. Germline values: CDR1 SGHTA, CDR2 FQGNSA. Trimming removed 5 bases from V and 8 bases from J; junction bases left unmatched: 7. CDR3 coding DNA: TGTGCCAGCAGCGGAGGACAGGGTGGGGAAAAACTGTTTTTT. As protein: CASSGGQGGEKLFF.